The clone carrying this T cell receptor (beta chain) was counted once. These data belong to a study of shared clonotypes between healthy human individuals. TCRdb's table, derived via immunoSEQ multiplex PCR, lists solely in-frame clones and lacks some. The sample holds millions of clones, 85% to 95% seen once. The CDR3 has 14 amino acids. The J segment lost 11 bases and the V segment lost 7 bases, leaving 9 bases of the junction unmatched. Germline CDR1 and CDR2: MNHNY and SVGAGI (reference sequence). The source of this sequence is a man younger than 35 in good health. The sequenced material came from naive CD4+ T cells sorted from blood. Described subset: CD45RA+ positively selected. The V gene is TRBV6-6, the J gene TRBJ1-5, with 12 bases lining up with TRBD1. CDR3: CASTRDRGLGAQHF. The CDR3, as DNA: TGTGCCAGCACCAGGGACAGGGGGCTTGGGGCCCAGCATTTT.